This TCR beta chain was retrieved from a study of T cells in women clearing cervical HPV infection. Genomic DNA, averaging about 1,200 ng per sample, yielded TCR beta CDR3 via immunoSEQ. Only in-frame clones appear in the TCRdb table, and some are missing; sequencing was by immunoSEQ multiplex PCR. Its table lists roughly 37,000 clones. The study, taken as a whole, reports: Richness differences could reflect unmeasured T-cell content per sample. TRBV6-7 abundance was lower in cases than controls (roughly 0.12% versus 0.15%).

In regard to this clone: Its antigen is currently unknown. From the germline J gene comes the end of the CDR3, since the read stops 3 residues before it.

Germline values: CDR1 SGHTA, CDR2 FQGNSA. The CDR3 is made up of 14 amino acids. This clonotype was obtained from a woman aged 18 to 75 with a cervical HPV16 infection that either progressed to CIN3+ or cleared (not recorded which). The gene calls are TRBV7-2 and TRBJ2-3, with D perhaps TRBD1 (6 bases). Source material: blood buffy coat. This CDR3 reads CASSLGTAQETQYF. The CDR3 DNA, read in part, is TGTGCCAGCAGCTTAGGGACAGCCCAAGAGACG.